This entry lists 10 T cell receptor beta chains sequenced from one sample in a study of blood T cell repertoires in COVID-19. This table comes from immunoSEQ multiplex PCR, and its TCRdb copy is limited to in-frame clones, with some not included. This table holds 300,000 to 400,000 clones, 85% found once. The specimen was peripheral blood. Receptors were obtained from a human donor in a cohort sampled during active COVID-19.

V usage is TRBV5-4 and J usage is TRBJ2-1, with 8 positions matching TRBD2. J gave up 9 bases and V 5 bases, and 7 bases lay outside the gene matches. Germline CDR1 is SGHNT and CDR2 is YYREEE (reference sequence). This CDR3 contains 13 residues. The CDR3 loop is CASSDGLAGEQFF. Here the CDR3 DNA reads TGTGCCAGCAGTGACGGACTAGCCGGTGAGCAGTTCTTC.

The chain uses TRBV4-2 and TRBJ1-2; tentative D call: TRBD1 (5 bases). Trimming pared 0 bases from V and 6 bases from J, leaving 14 bases between. Germline assignment: CDR1 LGHNA and CDR2 YNFKEQ. The CDR3 runs 15 residues. CDR3 in amino acids: CASSQDFGGTDGYTF. DNA for the CDR3: TGTGCCAGCAGCCAAGATTTTGGAGGGACGGATGGCTACACCTTC.

The rearrangement links TRBV5-4 to TRBJ2-5; no clear D gene. V was pared by 0 bases and J by 2 bases, with 5 bases between. This CDR3 spans 13 amino acids. Germline lookup yields CDR1 SGHNT and CDR2 YYREEE (reference sequence). The CDR3 protein is CASSLGQQETQYF. As DNA, the CDR3 is TGTGCCAGCAGCTTGGGACAACAAGAGACCCAGTACTTC.

The chain recombines TRBV24-1 with TRBJ1-2; D not certain. The CDR3 extends over 12 amino acids. The ends were cut back, 4 bases at V and 5 bases at J, with 7 bases in the middle. Germline CDR1 and CDR2: KGHDR and SFDVKD. The CDR3 nucleotides are TGTGCCACCAGTGACCCCTTGTATGGCTACACCTTC. Translating it yields CATSDPLYGYTF.

This clone was detected a few times. The rearrangement joins TRBV11-2 to TRBJ2-2; 10 bases match TRBD2. The germline CDR1 and CDR2 sequences are SGHAT and FQNNGV. The CDR3 is 15 amino acids. With V trimmed by 6 bases and J by 5 bases, 6 bases remained unmatched. The CDR3 bases are TGTGCCAGCAGGAGGCTAGCGGGGGTGACCGGGGAGCTGTTTTTT. This sequence encodes CASRRLAGVTGELFF.

The chain links TRBV14 to TRBJ2-1; D might be TRBD2 (5 bases). This CDR3 contains 14 residues. Germline loops: CDR1 SGHDN, CDR2 FVKESK. The V gene lost 6 bases and the J gene lost 7 bases, with 16 bases spanning the gap. The CDR3 reads CASRPRGSWNEQFF. The DNA of the CDR3 is TGTGCCAGCAGGCCCCGGGGTAGTTGGAATGAGCAGTTCTTC.

The chain has TRBV5-1 and TRBJ2-3; a possible D gene is TRBD1 (6 bases). This CDR3 comprises 19 residues. Germline CDR1 and CDR2: SGHRS and YFSETQ. V shed 0 bases and J shed 0 bases, with 20 bases lying between them. This chain's CDR3 is CASSLARTGRQSSTDTQYF. DNA for the CDR3: TGCGCCAGCAGCTTGGCCCGAACAGGGCGCCAGTCTAGCACAGATACGCAGTATTTT.

The chain recombines TRBV7-2 with TRBJ1-1; 8 bases match TRBD1. The J segment lost 5 bases and the V segment lost 5 bases, leaving 19 bases of the junction unmatched. Germline V gene sequence: CDR1 SGHTA, CDR2 FQGNSA. CDR3 size: 18 residues. CDR3 sequence: CASSPLDRERSVRTEAFF. The CDR3 DNA is TGTGCCAGCAGCCCCCTGGACAGGGAGAGAAGCGTAAGGACTGAAGCTTTCTTT.

The chain uses TRBV5-6 and TRBJ1-2; D call uncertain. Deletions cut 1 base from V and 4 bases from J, with 14 bases between. The length of the CDR3 is 15 residues. Looked up from germline, CDR1 is SGHDT and CDR2 is YYEEEE. The DNA for the CDR3 is TGTGCCAGCAGCTTGAAAGGTAGAGCGTCCTATGGCTACACCTTC. Translation gives CASSLKGRASYGYTF. The full variable domain, its missing parts supplied by reference TRBV5-6 and TRBJ1-2, is DAGVTQSPTHLIKTRGQQVTLRCSPKSGHDTVSWYQQALGQGPQFIFQYYEEEERQRGNFPDRFSGHQFPNYSSELNVNALLLGDSALYLCASSLKGRASYGYTFGSGTRLTVV.

This clone was seen once. The chain combines TRBV11-2 with TRBJ2-1, with 7 bases that match TRBD1. The V and J ends lost 6 bases and 3 bases, in that order; junction bases with no gene match: 8. The CDR3 runs to 15 residues. Per germline, CDR1 SGHAT and CDR2 FQNNGV. The CDR3 DNA is TGTGCCAGCAGACAAACAGGGGTAGTCTACAATGAGCAGTTCTTC. Translation: CASRQTGVVYNEQFF.